One T cell receptor (beta chain) is described in this entry. It has no known antigen specificity. Base-call qualities are not available, and no considerably larger clone is one nucleotide away. CDR1 and CDR2 are drawn from the germline V gene: SNHLY, FYNNEI. V trim: 6 bases; J trim: 6 bases; unmatched bases: 10. The cysteine opens and the phenylalanine closes a CDR3 of 14 amino acids. The entry retains the CDR3 DNA only, 42 bases that are in frame from base 1. This sample stems from a study of cytomegalovirus exposure and HLA in healthy donors (TCRdb year 2017). About the full investigation: The 666 repertoires of the first cohort and the approximately 110 validation repertoires were produced on the same platform, according to a later analysis. The study aimed to test whether cataloging public T cell receptors could reveal signatures of past pathogen exposure. Along with the roughly 610-subject first cohort, a separate validation cohort of roughly 110 different subjects was used. To predict cytomegalovirus infection status, the study combined high-throughput TCR immunosequencing, statistical association of individual TCRs with disease status, and machine learning.

Summary of the overall study and its limitations: It was suggested by the authors that the approach could potentially be generalized to other disease states and immunological phenotypes. In both the original and validation cohorts, the classifier was reported to diagnose cytomegalovirus status with high specificity and sensitivity. In the study, approximately 160 TCR beta chains were listed as associated with cytomegalovirus. A later analysis found that TCRs clustered in the first cohort also tended to co-occur in the 130 or so validation repertoires, with 94% of cluster scores above 0. Three of the identified cytomegalovirus-associated TCR beta chains were confirmed in vitro to be specific for cytomegalovirus antigens. All 120 or so repertoires were used to score co-occurrence in the validation cohort in a later analysis, because that analysis had no HLA typing for the cohort. Most TCR sequences were seen in very few donors, while some public TCRs were found in many individuals.

Library preparation used the immunoSEQ multiplex PCR assay. The authors processed their data as follows. A statistical classification framework was developed to diagnose cytomegalovirus status using the catalog of TCR beta chain sequences. TCRdb carries this immuneACCESS record with in-frame sequences only. Its versions omit some clonotypes, under half of them owing to an unresolved V gene in the studies checked, with the rest unexplained. The V and J calls and clone size were taken over from that table, and D and trimming were inferred from the DNA. The sample table records more than 85,000 clones; 86% of these occur just once. Clones ranked in the top ten supply roughly 4% of the sample. The donors were included in the validation cohort of approximately 130 subjects, a group kept apart from the roughly 670-subject first cohort.

The chain is encoded by TRBV2 joined to TRBJ1-1, and TRBD1 aligns with 7 junction nucleotides. The specimen was PBMCs. The source of this sequence is a woman between 18 and 30 years old in good health and CMV-seropositive. The sequence in DNA is TGTGCCAGCAGCGCAACAGGGGTGGGACCTGAAGCTTTCTTT. The encoded protein is CASSATGVGPEAFF.